The rows below give T cell receptor beta chains drawn from one sample of a study of shared clonotypes between healthy human individuals. Here immunoSEQ multiplex PCR was the method, and the copy in TCRdb shows in-frame clones only, minus some. This sample yields about 1.1 million clones, of which around three quarters are seen a single time; roughly 0.82% belongs to the top ten. The specimen sequenced was memory CD4+ T cells from PBMCs. The receptors shown here come from a man aged 18 to 30 in good health. Some clones in this sample may be carry-over from other donors' samples. The CDR3 runs from the conserved cysteine through the conserved F or W. The D gene is left open where the match is weak. Clone size is shown for a subset of rows, as once, few, many or a class of expanded clone.

NA,TRBJ1-1,TRBV27,NA,CASSLRMGDTEAFF,TGTGCCAGCAGTCTAAGGATGGGGGACACTGAAGCTTTCTTT
NA,TRBJ2-7,TRBV6-5,NA,CASSPVGYSYEQYF,TGTGCCAGCAGCCCCGTGGGGTACTCCTACGAGCAGTACTTC
TRBD1,TRBJ1-3,TRBV28,NA,CASRPPGTGRNTIYF,TGTGCCAGCAGACCCCCGGGGACAGGGAGAAACACCATATATTTT
NA,TRBJ1-1,TRBV18,NA,CASSPGTAFNTEAFF,TGTGCCAGCTCACCCGGGACGGCTTTTAACACTGAAGCTTTCTTT
TRBD1,TRBJ1-4,TRBV28,NA,CASGQGGREKLFF,TGTGCCTCAGGACAGGGGGGTCGGGAAAAACTGTTTTTT
NA,TRBJ1-1,TRBV2,NA,CASSAEKGTEAFF,TGTGCCAGCAGTGCCGAAAAGGGCACTGAAGCTTTCTTT
NA,TRBJ1-2,TRBV18,NA,CASSRETTNYGYTF,TGTGCCAGCTCACGAGAGACAACTAACTATGGCTACACCTTC
TRBD2,TRBJ2-5,TRBV6-6,NA,CASSQTSGRSETQYF,TGTGCCAGCAGTCAGACTAGCGGGAGGTCAGAGACCCAGTACTTC
TRBD2,TRBJ2-3,TRBV6-1,NA,CASSERGLADAYNTDTQYF,TGTGCCAGCAGTGAACGCGGCCTAGCGGACGCGTATAACACAGATACGCAGTATTTT
NA,TRBJ2-2,TRBV7-2,NA,CASSFSGVKFTGELFF,TGTGCCAGCAGCTTTTCCGGGGTTAAGTTCACCGGGGAGCTGTTTTTT
NA,TRBJ2-2,TRBV7-2,NA,CASSLGTGQNTGELFF,TGTGCCAGCAGCTTAGGGACTGGACAGAACACCGGGGAGCTGTTTTTT
NA,TRBJ2-1,TRBV29-1,NA,CSVDRLLARTKANEQFF,TGCAGCGTTGACAGATTACTCGCCCGGACTAAAGCGAATGAGCAGTTCTTC
TRBD1,TRBJ2-7,TRBV18,NA,CASSPETGAYEQYF,TGTGCCAGCTCACCAGAAACAGGGGCCTACGAGCAGTACTTC
NA,TRBJ2-7,TRBV5-4,NA,CASRAQGFHEQYF,TGTGCCAGCAGGGCACAGGGTTTCCACGAGCAGTACTTC
NA,TRBJ2-3,TRBV19,NA,CASSMDHADTQYF,TGTGCCAGTAGTATGGATCATGCTGATACGCAGTATTTT
NA,TRBJ1-2,TRBV18,many,CASSLVTDPYGYTF,TGTGCCAGCTCATTGGTGACAGACCCCTATGGCTACACCTTC
NA,TRBJ1-4,TRBV15,NA,CASRKGVGEKLFF,TGTGCCTCGCGGAAAGGGGTAGGAGAAAAACTGTTTTTT
TRBD2,TRBJ2-2,TRBV2,NA,CASRRTSGDTGELFF,TGTGCCAGCCGACGGACTAGCGGGGACACCGGGGAGCTGTTTTTT
NA,TRBJ1-2,TRBV5-1,once,CASSLGDTGLYGYTF,TGCGCCAGCAGCTTGGGGGACACCGGGTTATACGGCTACACCTTC
TRBD2,TRBJ2-2,TRBV11-3,NA,CATSTGLDTGELFF,TGTGCCACCTCAACCGGACTAGACACCGGGGAGCTGTTTTTT
TRBD2,TRBJ2-1,TRBV19,NA,CASSIQTSGSYNEQFF,TGTGCCAGTAGTATCCAGACTAGCGGATCCTACAATGAGCAGTTCTTC
NA,TRBJ1-5,TRBV18,NA,CASSPPGAHSNQPQHF,TGTGCCAGCTCACCACCGGGGGCACATAGCAATCAGCCCCAGCATTTT
NA,TRBJ1-1,TRBV5-1,once,CASSSTIVSTEAFF,TGCGCCAGCAGCTCGACTATCGTGAGCACTGAAGCTTTCTTT
NA,TRBJ2-2,TRBV19,NA,CASRARIIAVKPRTGELFF,TGTGCCAGTAGAGCCCGAATTATAGCGGTCAAGCCCCGTACCGGGGAGCTGTTTTTT
TRBD2,TRBJ2-1,TRBV10-3,few,CAIAEGLAEDNEQFF,TGTGCCATCGCGGAGGGACTAGCGGAAGACAATGAGCAGTTCTTC
NA,TRBJ2-1,TRBV5-4,NA,CASSLLADEQFF,TGTGCCAGCAGCTTGCTCGCGGATGAGCAGTTCTTC
NA,TRBJ2-1,TRBV2,NA,CASSGGTYNEQFF,TGTGCCAGCTCGGGCGGGACCTACAATGAGCAGTTCTTC
NA,TRBJ2-2,TRBV5-1,NA,CASSGLGQLNTGELFF,TGCGCCAGCAGCGGGCTAGGACAGTTGAACACCGGGGAGCTGTTTTTT
NA,TRBJ2-5,TRBV5-1,NA,CASRAPQTETQYF,TGCGCCAGCAGGGCCCCCCAAACCGAGACCCAGTACTTC
NA,TRBJ2-4,TRBV7-2,many,CASSFGYRVMNIQYF,TGTGCCAGCAGCTTCGGCTATAGGGTCATGAACATTCAGTACTTC
NA,TRBJ1-5,TRBV5-1,few,CASSLEGVSNQPQHF,TGCGCCAGCAGCTTGGAAGGGGTAAGCAATCAGCCCCAGCATTTT
NA,TRBJ2-7,TRBV5-1,NA,CASSLGSVYEQYF,TGCGCCAGCAGCTTGGGTTCGGTGTACGAGCAGTACTTC
NA,TRBJ2-1,TRBV18,NA,CASSPPTNEQFF,TGTGCCAGCTCACCGCCAACGAATGAGCAGTTCTTC
TRBD1,TRBJ2-2,TRBV28,NA,CASRAGTGNTGELFF,TGTGCCAGCAGAGCTGGGACAGGGAACACCGGGGAGCTGTTTTTT
TRBD1,TRBJ2-7,TRBV19,NA,CASSNRGYEQYF,TGTGCCAGTAGTAACAGGGGTTACGAGCAGTACTTC
TRBD1,TRBJ2-1,TRBV29-1,few,CSVSRGQVNEQFF,TGCAGCGTATCAAGGGGGCAGGTAAATGAGCAGTTCTTC
NA,TRBJ1-5,TRBV6-6,NA,CASSYGGGNQPQHF,TGTGCCAGCAGTTACGGGGGGGGCAATCAGCCCCAGCATTTT
NA,TRBJ2-7,TRBV11-3,NA,CASSSDYYEQYF,TGTGCCAGCAGCTCCGATTACTACGAGCAGTACTTC
NA,TRBJ2-1,TRBV4-1,NA,CASSQGGLKDNEQFF,TGCGCCAGCAGCCAAGGTGGCCTCAAAGACAATGAGCAGTTCTTC
NA,TRBJ1-5,TRBV5-6,NA,CASSSRDRDQPQHF,TGTGCCAGCAGCTCAAGGGACCGGGATCAGCCCCAGCATTTT
NA,TRBJ1-2,TRBV19,NA,CASTFGGAGYTF,TGTGCCAGTACATTCGGCGGAGCTGGCTACACCTTC